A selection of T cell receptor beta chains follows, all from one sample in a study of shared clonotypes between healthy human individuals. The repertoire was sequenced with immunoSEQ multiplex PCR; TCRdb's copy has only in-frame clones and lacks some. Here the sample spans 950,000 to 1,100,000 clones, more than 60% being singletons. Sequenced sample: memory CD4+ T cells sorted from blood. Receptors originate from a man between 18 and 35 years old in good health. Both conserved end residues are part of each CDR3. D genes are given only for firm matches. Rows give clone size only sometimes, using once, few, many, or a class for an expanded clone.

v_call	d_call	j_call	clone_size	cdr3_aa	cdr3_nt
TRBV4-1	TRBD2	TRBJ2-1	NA	CASSQELAGYNEQFF	TGCGCCAGCAGCCAAGAGCTAGCGGGGTACAATGAGCAGTTCTTC
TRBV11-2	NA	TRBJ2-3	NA	CASSRGTAPSTDTQYF	TGTGCCAGCAGCCGCGGGACAGCTCCTAGCACAGATACGCAGTATTTT
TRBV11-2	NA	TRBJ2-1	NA	CASSPIPGSYNEQFF	TGTGCCAGCAGCCCGATTCCGGGCTCATACAATGAGCAGTTCTTC
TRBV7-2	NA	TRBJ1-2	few	CASGYTVGYGYTF	TGTGCCAGCGGATACACCGTTGGCTATGGCTACACCTTC
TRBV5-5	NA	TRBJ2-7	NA	CASSFSYFNYEQYF	TGTGCCAGCAGCTTTTCCTACTTCAACTACGAGCAGTACTTC
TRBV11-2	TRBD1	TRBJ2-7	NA	CASSLGQGASGYEQYF	TGTGCCAGCAGCTTAGGACAGGGGGCGAGCGGGTACGAGCAGTACTTC
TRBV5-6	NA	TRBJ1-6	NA	CASSEGPNSPLHF	TGTGCCAGCAGCGAGGGACCGAATTCACCCCTCCACTTT
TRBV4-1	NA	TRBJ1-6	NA	CASSQVLTSPLHF	TGCGCCAGCAGCCAAGTGCTGACTTCACCCCTCCACTTT
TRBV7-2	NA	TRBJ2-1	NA	CASRAPSQLNEQFF	TGTGCCAGCCGGGCCCCGTCACAGTTAAATGAGCAGTTCTTC
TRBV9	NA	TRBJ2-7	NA	CASSPAAPAYEQYF	TGTGCCAGCAGCCCGGCGGCCCCGGCCTACGAGCAGTACTTC
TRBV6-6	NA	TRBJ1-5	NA	CASSYSGVTQHF	TGTGCCAGCAGTTACTCAGGGGTCACCCAGCATTTT
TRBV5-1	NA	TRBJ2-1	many	CASSLDTINEQFF	TGCGCCAGCAGCTTGGATACTATCAATGAGCAGTTCTTC
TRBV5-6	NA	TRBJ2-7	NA	CASSLNNYEQYF	TGTGCCAGCAGCTTGAACAATTACGAGCAGTACTTC
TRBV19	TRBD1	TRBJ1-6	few	CASRTGDHGGYNSPLHF	TGTGCCAGCAGGACAGGGGACCACGGAGGGTATAATTCACCCCTCCACTTT
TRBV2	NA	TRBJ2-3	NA	CASSEGIGRTDTQYF	TGTGCCAGCAGTGAGGGCATCGGCCGCACAGATACGCAGTATTTT
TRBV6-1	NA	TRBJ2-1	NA	CASSEFSGKREQFF	TGTGCCAGCAGTGAATTTTCGGGAAAGCGCGAGCAGTTCTTC
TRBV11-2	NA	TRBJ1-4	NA	CASSPSVTYDEKLFF	TGTGCCAGCAGCCCCTCGGTAACCTACGATGAAAAACTGTTTTTT
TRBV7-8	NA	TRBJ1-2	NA	CASSSDRIVYYGYTF	TGTGCCAGCAGCTCAGACAGGATCGTTTACTATGGCTACACCTTC
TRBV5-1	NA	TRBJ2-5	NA	CASSFPGDPQETQYF	TGCGCCAGCAGCTTTCCCGGGGACCCGCAAGAGACCCAGTACTTC
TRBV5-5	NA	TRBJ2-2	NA	CASRSAGANTGELFF	TGTGCCAGCAGGTCCGCGGGGGCCAACACCGGGGAGCTGTTTTTT
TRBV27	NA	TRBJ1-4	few	CASSLREGEKLFF	TGTGCCAGCAGTCTCCGGGAGGGTGAAAAACTGTTTTTT
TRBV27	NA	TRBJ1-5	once	CASSFKGSQPQHF	TGTGCCAGCAGTTTCAAGGGAAGCCAGCCCCAGCATTTT